This record concerns one T cell receptor beta chain sequence. The data stem from a study of regulatory T cells in long-lasting Graves disease. CDR1 LNHDA and CDR2 SQIVND come from the germline V gene (reference sequence). Trimming pared 4 bases from V and 0 bases from J, leaving 16 bases between. The CDR3 has 17 amino acids. Time point indicated: persistent/refractory GD, antithyroid drugs over 5 years with positive TRAb. PBMC RNA served as the TCR library source. CDR3 regions were amplified by Arm-PCR using iRepertoire HTBI primers to build TCR beta libraries. TCRdb itself ran the multiplex PCR reads through MiXCR, one entry per CDR3 protein. The sample lists under 500,000 distinct CDR3 sequences, 20% to 25% seen once, with 20% in the top ten.

V and J are TRBV19 and TRBJ2-4; D might be TRBD2 (6 bases). The origin of this receptor is a female donor with Graves disease. This material consisted of peripheral blood mononuclear cells (PBMCs), taken when the disease was refractory, from a patient treated with antithyroid drugs. The CDR3: CASSTMWRDGAKNIQYF. CDR3 DNA: TGTGCCAGTAGTACAATGTGGAGGGATGGAGCCAAAAACATTCAGTACTTC.